The clone carrying this T cell receptor (beta chain) was detected only once. This entry belongs to a study of blood T cell repertoires in COVID-19. For the study at large: The origin of the acute and convalescent COVID-19 samples was the United States, Italy and Spain. Sources were T cells, B-cell-depleted T cells, or PBMCs; the material itself was cDNA or gDNA.

Per the authors' pipeline: Nucleated cell number was recorded as an estimate derived from reference gene primer amplification. The data were produced by immunoSEQ multiplex PCR, yet TCRdb's version contains in-frame clones alone and is incomplete. Clone size and V and J calls were adopted from that table, with D and trimming inferred from the DNA. The sample records under 80,000 clones, 75% to 90% being singletons. The sample taken for sequencing was peripheral blood. This TCR derives from a woman of 80 years or more with active COVID-19.

The CDR3 sequence is CSVEAGVSYNEQFF. The CDR3, as DNA: TGCAGCGTTGAAGCGGGAGTATCCTACAATGAGCAGTTCTTC. The rearrangement joins TRBV29-1 to TRBJ2-1; perhaps TRBD2 as D (6 bases). The CDR3 totals 14 residues. From germline, CDR1 is SQVTM and CDR2 ANQGSEA. Trimming removed 1 base at V and 1 base at J, with 8 bases between.